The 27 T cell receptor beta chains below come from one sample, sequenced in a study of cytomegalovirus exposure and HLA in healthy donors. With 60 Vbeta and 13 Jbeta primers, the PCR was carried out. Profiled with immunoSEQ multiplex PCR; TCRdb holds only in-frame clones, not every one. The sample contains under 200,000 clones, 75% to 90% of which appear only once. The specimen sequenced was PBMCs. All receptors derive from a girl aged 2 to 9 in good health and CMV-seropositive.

The CDR3 sequence: CASSLAESTGSQYF. Written as DNA, the CDR3 is TGTGCCAGCAGCTTAGCGGAGAGTACCGGGTCCCAGTACTTC. This chain joins TRBV7-9 and TRBJ2-5, with D hard to call. Germline CDR1 and CDR2: SEHNR and FQNEAQ (reference sequence). Trimming pared 0 bases from V and 9 bases from J, leaving 14 bases between. The CDR3 totals 14 residues.

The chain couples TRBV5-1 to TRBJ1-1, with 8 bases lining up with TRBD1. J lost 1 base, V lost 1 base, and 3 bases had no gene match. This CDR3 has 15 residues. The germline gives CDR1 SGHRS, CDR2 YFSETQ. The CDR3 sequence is CASSLLTGGNTEAFF. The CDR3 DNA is TGCGCCAGCAGCTTGCTAACAGGGGGGAACACTGAAGCTTTCTTT.

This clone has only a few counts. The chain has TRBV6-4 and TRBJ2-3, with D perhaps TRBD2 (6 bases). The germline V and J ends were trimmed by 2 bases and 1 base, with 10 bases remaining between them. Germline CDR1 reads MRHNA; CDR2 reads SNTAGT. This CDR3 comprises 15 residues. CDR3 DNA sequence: TGTGCCAGCAGTGACACGGGAGCGGGCACAGATACGCAGTATTTT. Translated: CASSDTGAGTDTQYF.

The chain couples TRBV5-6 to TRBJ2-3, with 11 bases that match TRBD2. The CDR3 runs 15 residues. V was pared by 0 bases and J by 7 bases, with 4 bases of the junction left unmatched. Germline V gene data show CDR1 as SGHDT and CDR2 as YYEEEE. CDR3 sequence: CASSLGTSGFYTQYF. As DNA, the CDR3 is TGTGCCAGCAGCTTGGGGACTAGCGGGTTTTATACGCAGTATTTT.

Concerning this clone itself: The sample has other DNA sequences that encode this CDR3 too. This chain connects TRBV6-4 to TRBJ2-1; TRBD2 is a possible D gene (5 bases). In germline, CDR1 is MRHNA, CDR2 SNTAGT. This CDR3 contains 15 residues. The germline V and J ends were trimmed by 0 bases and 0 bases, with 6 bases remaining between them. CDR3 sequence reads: CASSDSGSSYNEQFF. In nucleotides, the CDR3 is TGTGCCAGCAGTGACTCGGGGAGCTCCTACAATGAGCAGTTCTTC.

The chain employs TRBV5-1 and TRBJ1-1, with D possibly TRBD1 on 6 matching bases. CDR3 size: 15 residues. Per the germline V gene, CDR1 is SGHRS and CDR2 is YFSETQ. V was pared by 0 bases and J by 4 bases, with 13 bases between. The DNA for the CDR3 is TGCGCCAGCAGCTTGGGGACAGCCACCTTCACTGAAGCTTTCTTT. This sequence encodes CASSLGTATFTEAFF.

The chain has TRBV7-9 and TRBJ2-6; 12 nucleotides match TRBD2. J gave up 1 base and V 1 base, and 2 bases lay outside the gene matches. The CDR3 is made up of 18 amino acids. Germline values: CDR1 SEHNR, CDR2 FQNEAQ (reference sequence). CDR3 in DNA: TGTGCCAGCAGCTTAGGCCTAGCGGGAGGGTCTGGGGCCAACGTCCTGACTTTC. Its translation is CASSLGLAGGSGANVLTF.

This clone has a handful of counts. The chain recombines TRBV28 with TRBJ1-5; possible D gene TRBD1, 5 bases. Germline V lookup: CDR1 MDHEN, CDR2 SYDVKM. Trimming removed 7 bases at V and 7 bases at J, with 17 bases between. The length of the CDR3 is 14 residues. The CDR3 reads CASTVRRVEQPQHF. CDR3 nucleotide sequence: TGTGCCAGCACCGTACGCAGGGTAGAACAGCCCCAGCATTTT.

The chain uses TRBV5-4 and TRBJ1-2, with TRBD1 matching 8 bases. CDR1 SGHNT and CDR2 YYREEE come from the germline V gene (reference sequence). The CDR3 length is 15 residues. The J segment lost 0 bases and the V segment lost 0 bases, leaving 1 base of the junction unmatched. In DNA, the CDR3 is TGTGCCAGCAGCTTGGGGACAGGGCCTAACTATGGCTACACCTTC. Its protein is CASSLGTGPNYGYTF. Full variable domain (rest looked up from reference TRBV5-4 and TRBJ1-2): ETGVTQSPTHLIKTRGQQVTLRCSSQSGHNTVSWYQQALGQGPQFIFQYYREEENGRGNFPPRFSGLQFPNYSSELNVNALELDDSALYLCASSLGTGPNYGYTFGSGTRLTVV.

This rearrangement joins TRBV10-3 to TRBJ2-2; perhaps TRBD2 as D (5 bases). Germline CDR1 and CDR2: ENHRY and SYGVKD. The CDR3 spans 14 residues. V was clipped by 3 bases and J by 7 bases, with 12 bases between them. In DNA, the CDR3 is TGTGCCATCAGTGAAAGAGGGTTCGTCGGGGAGCTGTTTTTT. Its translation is CAISERGFVGELFF.

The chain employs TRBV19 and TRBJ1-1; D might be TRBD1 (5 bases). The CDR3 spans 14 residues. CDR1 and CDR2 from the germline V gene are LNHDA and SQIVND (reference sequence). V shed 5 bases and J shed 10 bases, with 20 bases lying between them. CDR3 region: CASSGAARGQGAFF. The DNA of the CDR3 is TGTGCCAGTAGTGGGGCAGCAAGGGGCCAGGGAGCTTTCTTT.

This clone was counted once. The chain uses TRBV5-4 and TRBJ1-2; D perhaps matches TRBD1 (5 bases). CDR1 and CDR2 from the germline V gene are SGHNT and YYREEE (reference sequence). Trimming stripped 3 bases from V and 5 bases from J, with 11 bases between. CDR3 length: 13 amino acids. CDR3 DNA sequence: TGTGCCAGCAGCTCCCGGGCAGGGTATGGCTACACCTTC. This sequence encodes CASSSRAGYGYTF.

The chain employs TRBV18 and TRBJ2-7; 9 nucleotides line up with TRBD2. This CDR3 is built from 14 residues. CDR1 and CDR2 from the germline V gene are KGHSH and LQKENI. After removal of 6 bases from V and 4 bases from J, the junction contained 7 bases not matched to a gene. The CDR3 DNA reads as TGTGCCAGCTCCCCTGGGACTAGCCCTTACGAGCAGTACTTC. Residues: CASSPGTSPYEQYF.

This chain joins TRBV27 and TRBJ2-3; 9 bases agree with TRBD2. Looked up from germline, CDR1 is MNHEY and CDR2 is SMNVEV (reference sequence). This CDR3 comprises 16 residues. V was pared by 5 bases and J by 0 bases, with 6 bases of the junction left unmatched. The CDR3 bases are TGTGCCAGCAGTCACACCACTAGCGGGAGCACAGATACGCAGTATTTT. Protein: CASSHTTSGSTDTQYF.

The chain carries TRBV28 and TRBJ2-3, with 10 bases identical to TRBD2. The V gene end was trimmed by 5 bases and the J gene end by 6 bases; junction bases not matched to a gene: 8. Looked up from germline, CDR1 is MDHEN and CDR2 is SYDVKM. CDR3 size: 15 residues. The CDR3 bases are TGTGCCAGCAGTCCTGCTAGCGGGAGAGCGGATACGCAGTATTTT. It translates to CASSPASGRADTQYF.

The CDR3 region is CASSLLRYTGELFF. In nucleotides, the CDR3 is TGTGCCAGCAGCTTGTTGCGGTACACCGGGGAGCTGTTTTTT. The V gene is TRBV5-5, the J gene TRBJ2-2, with D hard to call. V lost 1 base, J lost 3 bases, and 7 bases lay in between. Germline V gene sequence: CDR1 SGHKS, CDR2 YYEKEE (reference sequence). This CDR3 is 14 amino acids long.

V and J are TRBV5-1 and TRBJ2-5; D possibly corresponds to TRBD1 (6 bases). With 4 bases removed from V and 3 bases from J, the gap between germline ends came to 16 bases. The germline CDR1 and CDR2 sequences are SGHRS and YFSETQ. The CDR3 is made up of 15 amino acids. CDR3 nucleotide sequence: TGCGCCAGCAGCCCGATGACAGGCGCCGAAGAGACCCAGTACTTC. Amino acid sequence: CASSPMTGAEETQYF.

This CDR3 reads CASSLGLAGVRGELFF. CDR3 bases: TGTGCCAGCAGCTTGGGACTAGCGGGGGTCCGAGGGGAGCTGTTTTTT. This sequence joins TRBV5-4 and TRBJ2-2; 12 positions match TRBD2. V dropped 0 bases and J dropped 8; count of bases not matched to a gene: 5. Per germline, CDR1 SGHNT and CDR2 YYREEE (reference sequence). The CDR3 is 16 residues long. The full variable domain, rest sourced from reference TRBV5-4 and TRBJ2-2, is ETGVTQSPTHLIKTRGQQVTLRCSSQSGHNTVSWYQQALGQGPQFIFQYYREEENGRGNFPPRFSGLQFPNYSSELNVNALELDDSALYLCASSLGLAGVRGELFFGEGSRLTVL.

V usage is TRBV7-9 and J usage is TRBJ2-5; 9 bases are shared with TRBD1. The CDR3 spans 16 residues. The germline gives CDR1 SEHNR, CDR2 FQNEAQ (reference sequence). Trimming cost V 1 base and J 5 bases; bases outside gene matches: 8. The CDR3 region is CASSLGPGQGPETQYF. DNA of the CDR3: TGTGCCAGCAGCTTAGGACCAGGACAGGGGCCGGAGACCCAGTACTTC.

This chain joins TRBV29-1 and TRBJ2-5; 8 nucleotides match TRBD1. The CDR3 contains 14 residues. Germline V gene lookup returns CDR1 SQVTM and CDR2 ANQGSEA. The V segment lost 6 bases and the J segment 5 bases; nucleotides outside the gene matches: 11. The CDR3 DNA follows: TGCAGCGTGTGGGACAGGTTTATTGAGGAGACCCAGTACTTC. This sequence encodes CSVWDRFIEETQYF.

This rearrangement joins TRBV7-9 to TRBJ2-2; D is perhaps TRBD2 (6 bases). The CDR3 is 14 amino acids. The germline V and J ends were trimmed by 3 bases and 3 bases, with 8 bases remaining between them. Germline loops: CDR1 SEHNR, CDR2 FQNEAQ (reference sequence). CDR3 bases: TGTGCCAGCAGCTTTGGAGGGGACACCGGGGAGCTGTTTTTT. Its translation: CASSFGGDTGELFF.

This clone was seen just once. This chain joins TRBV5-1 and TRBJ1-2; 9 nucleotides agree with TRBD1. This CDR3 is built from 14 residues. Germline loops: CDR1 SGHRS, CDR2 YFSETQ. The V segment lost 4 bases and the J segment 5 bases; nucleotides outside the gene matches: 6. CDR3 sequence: CASSPGTGKYGYTF. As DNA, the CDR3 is TGCGCCAGCAGCCCCGGGACAGGGAAGTATGGCTACACCTTC.

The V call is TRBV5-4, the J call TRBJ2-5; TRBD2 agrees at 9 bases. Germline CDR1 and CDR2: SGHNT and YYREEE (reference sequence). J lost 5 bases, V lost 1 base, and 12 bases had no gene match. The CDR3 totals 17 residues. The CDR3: CASSLSGSGSGVETQYF. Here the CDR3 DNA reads TGTGCCAGCAGCTTGTCCGGTAGCGGGAGTGGGGTGGAGACCCAGTACTTC.

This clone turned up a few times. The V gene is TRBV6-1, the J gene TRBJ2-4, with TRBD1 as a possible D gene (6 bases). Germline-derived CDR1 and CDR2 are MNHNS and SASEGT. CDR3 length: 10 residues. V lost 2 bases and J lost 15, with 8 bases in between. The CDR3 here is CASSESGVYF. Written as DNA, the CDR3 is TGTGCCAGCAGTGAATCAGGGGTGTACTTC.

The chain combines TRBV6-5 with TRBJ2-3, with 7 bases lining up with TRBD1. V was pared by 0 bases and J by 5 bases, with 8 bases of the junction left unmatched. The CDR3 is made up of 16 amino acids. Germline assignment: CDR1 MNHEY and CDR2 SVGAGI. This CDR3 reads CASSYSFGTAGDTQYF. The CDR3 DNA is TGTGCCAGCAGTTACTCGTTTGGGACAGCAGGAGATACGCAGTATTTT.

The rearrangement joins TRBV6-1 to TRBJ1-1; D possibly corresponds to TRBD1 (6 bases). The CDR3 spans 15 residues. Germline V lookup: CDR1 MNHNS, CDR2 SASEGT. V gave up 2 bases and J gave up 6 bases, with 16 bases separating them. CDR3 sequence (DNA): TGTGCCAGCAGTGAATACGGGGGGCAGGGAGCTGAAGCTTTCTTT. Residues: CASSEYGGQGAEAFF.

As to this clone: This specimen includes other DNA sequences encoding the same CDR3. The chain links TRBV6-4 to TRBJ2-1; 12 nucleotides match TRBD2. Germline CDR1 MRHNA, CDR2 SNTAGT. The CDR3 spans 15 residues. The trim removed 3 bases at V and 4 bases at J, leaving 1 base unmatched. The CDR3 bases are TGTGCCAGCAGTGAAGGACTAGCGGGATACAATGAGCAGTTCTTC. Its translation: CASSEGLAGYNEQFF.